This T cell receptor beta chain was obtained from a study of monozygotic twins with inflammatory bowel disease. To note about this clonotype: Its specificity is not known.

Template switching introduced UMIs that contain a 6-nucleotide sample barcode. TCRdb reprocessed the 5' RACE reads and stores each CDR3 protein as one record, lacking DNA. The data include around 220,000 distinct CDR3 sequences; the top ten clones carry less than 9%. The study's findings and limits: Heterogeneous immunosuppressive treatment regimens may have introduced variability into patient repertoires. Especially where disease activity was present, IBD patients had fewer clonotypes in common with others than healthy twins did. Diversity of TCRbeta measured by inverse Simpson was lower in IBD patients than in healthy co-twins.

The receptor was isolated from a human donor with ulcerative colitis or Crohn's disease, or a healthy co-twin of an affected twin (not recorded which). Sequenced sample: blood.

CDR3 amino acids: CASSIGTGMTTEAFF. This chain links TRBV19 with TRBJ1-1; as DNA is missing, the TRBD1 call by TCRdb cannot be tested. The CDR3 consists of 15 residues. The germline gives CDR1 LNHDA, CDR2 SQIVND (reference sequence).